The entry below gives a single T cell receptor (beta chain) sequence along with its context. Its antigen remains unknown. Described time point: peripheral blood 6 weeks after treatment start. Synthetic TCR analog templates were added to each PCR reaction. TCRdb keeps only in-frame clones here, not all; method: immunoSEQ multiplex PCR. Of around 38,000 clones detected, about 86% appear once; the ten largest clones hold roughly 24%. This sample is drawn from a study of PD-L1 blockade in urothelial cancer. The overall study: Atezolizumab at 1,200 mg intravenously every 3 weeks was started by patients in about 2014. Blood drawn 3 weeks (second dose) and 6 weeks after treatment start was analyzed. Study conclusions and caveats: Below-median pretreatment blood TCR clonality predicted better survival.

The CDR3 spans 16 residues. V shed 5 bases, J shed 1 base, and the junction held 5 bases outside the gene matches. In germline, CDR1 is SGHTA, CDR2 FQGNSA. The starting material was PBMCs, obtained around atezolizumab (anti-PD-L1) treatment. The clonotype was recovered from a man between 60 and 75 years old with urothelial cancer. This chain connects TRBV7-2 to TRBJ2-5; the match to TRBD2 covers 12 bases. This chain's CDR3 is CASSSPSGGAQETQYF. The CDR3 region has the DNA TGTGCCAGCAGCAGCCCTAGCGGGGGGGCCCAAGAGACCCAGTACTTC.